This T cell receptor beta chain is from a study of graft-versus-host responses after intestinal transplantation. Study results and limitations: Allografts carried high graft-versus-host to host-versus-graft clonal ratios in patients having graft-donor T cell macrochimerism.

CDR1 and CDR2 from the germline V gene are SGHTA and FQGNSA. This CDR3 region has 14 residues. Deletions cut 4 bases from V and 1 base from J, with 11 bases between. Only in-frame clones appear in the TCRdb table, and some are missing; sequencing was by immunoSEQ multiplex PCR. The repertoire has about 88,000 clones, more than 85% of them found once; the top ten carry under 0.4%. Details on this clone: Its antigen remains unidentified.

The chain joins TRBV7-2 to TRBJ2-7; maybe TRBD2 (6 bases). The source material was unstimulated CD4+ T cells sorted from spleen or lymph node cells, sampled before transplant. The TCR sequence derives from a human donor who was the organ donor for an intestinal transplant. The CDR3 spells CASSSSVTSYEQYF. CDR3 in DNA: TGTGCCAGCAGCTCTAGCGTGACATCCTACGAGCAGTACTTC.